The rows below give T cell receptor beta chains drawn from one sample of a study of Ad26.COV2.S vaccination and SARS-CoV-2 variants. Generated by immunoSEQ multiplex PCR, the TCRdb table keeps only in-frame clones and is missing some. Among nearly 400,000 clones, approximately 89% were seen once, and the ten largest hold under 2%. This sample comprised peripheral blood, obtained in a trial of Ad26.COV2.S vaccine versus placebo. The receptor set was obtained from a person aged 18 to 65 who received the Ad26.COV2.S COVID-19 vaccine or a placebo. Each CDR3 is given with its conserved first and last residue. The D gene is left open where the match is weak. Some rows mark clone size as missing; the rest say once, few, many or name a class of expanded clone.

CDR3nt: TGTGCCAGTGGAAGGGCTACAGATACGCAGTATTTT
CDR3aa: CASGRATDTQYF
v_gene: TRBV12-3/TRBV12-4
len: 12
abundance: once
d_gene: -
j_gene: TRBJ2-3

CDR3nt: TGCGCCAGCAGCCAAGTTTCGTCGGATACGCAGTATTTT
CDR3aa: CASSQVSSDTQYF
v_gene: TRBV4-1
len: 13
abundance: -
d_gene: -
j_gene: TRBJ2-3

CDR3nt: TGTGCCAGCAGTGAAAGGCTAGCGGGAGGCGCAGATACGCAGTATTTT
CDR3aa: CASSERLAGGADTQYF
v_gene: TRBV2
len: 16
abundance: -
d_gene: TRBD2
j_gene: TRBJ2-3

CDR3nt: TGTGCCAGTAGTACGGGCAGAGGGGGGTTGGCTTTCTTT
CDR3aa: CASSTGRGGLAFF
v_gene: TRBV19
len: 13
abundance: few
d_gene: -
j_gene: TRBJ1-1

CDR3nt: TGCGCCAGCAGCCACACCTTCGACCAGGGGCAAGAGACCCAGTACTTC
CDR3aa: CASSHTFDQGQETQYF
v_gene: TRBV4-1
len: 16
abundance: -
d_gene: -
j_gene: TRBJ2-5

CDR3nt: TGTGCCAGCAGCTTAGGCCCGGGAGGGGAGCTGTTTTTT
CDR3aa: CASSLGPGGELFF
v_gene: TRBV11-3
len: 13
abundance: -
d_gene: -
j_gene: TRBJ2-2

CDR3nt: TGTGCCAGCAGCCGACTAGCGGATACCGCCTACGAGCAGTACTTC
CDR3aa: CASSRLADTAYEQYF
v_gene: TRBV3-1/TRBV3-2
len: 15
abundance: -
d_gene: TRBD2
j_gene: TRBJ2-7

CDR3nt: TGTGCCAGCAGCCAAGGATTCGAGACCCAGTACTTC
CDR3aa: CASSQGFETQYF
v_gene: TRBV3-1/TRBV3-2
len: 12
abundance: -
d_gene: -
j_gene: TRBJ2-5

CDR3nt: TGTGCCAGCAGAGAACAGGCGGTAAATGAAAAACTGTTTTTT
CDR3aa: CASREQAVNEKLFF
v_gene: TRBV28
len: 14
abundance: -
d_gene: -
j_gene: TRBJ1-4

CDR3nt: TGTGCCAGCAGCGTGGGGACAGGGAACTATGGCTACACCTTC
CDR3aa: CASSVGTGNYGYTF
v_gene: TRBV9
len: 14
abundance: few
d_gene: TRBD1
j_gene: TRBJ1-2

CDR3nt: TGTGCCAGCAGCTTGTTTGGTCCAAATGAGCAGTTCTTC
CDR3aa: CASSLFGPNEQFF
v_gene: TRBV5-6
len: 13
abundance: -
d_gene: -
j_gene: TRBJ2-1

CDR3nt: TGTGCCAGCAGCCATGGGGACAGGGGGGGTTATCAGCCCCAGCATTTT
CDR3aa: CASSHGDRGGYQPQHF
v_gene: TRBV3-1/TRBV3-2
len: 16
abundance: -
d_gene: TRBD1
j_gene: TRBJ1-5

CDR3nt: TGTGCCTGGAGTGTTGGACTTATCGGGACGGATACGCAGTATTTT
CDR3aa: CAWSVGLIGTDTQYF
v_gene: TRBV30
len: 15
abundance: once
d_gene: -
j_gene: TRBJ2-3

CDR3nt: TGTGCCAGTCGAGCGGGAGGCCGAAAAAACAATGAGCAGTTCTTC
CDR3aa: CASRAGGRKNNEQFF
v_gene: TRBV19
len: 15
abundance: -
d_gene: TRBD2
j_gene: TRBJ2-1

CDR3nt: TGTGCCAGTACTCCCAGAGGGACCATGCAGGAAAAACTGTTTTTT
CDR3aa: CASTPRGTMQEKLFF
v_gene: TRBV19
len: 15
abundance: -
d_gene: -
j_gene: TRBJ1-4

CDR3nt: TGCGCCAGCACGCCGGGACAGCCCAATTCACCCCTCCACTTT
CDR3aa: CASTPGQPNSPLHF
v_gene: TRBV5-1
len: 14
abundance: -
d_gene: TRBD1
j_gene: TRBJ1-6

CDR3nt: TGTGCCAGCAGCCAACTCCGGTCTAGCGGGATTCTGGGTGAGCAGTTCTTC
CDR3aa: CASSQLRSSGILGEQFF
v_gene: TRBV5-4
len: 17
abundance: -
d_gene: TRBD2
j_gene: TRBJ2-1

CDR3nt: TGCAGTGCTAGTCCCGCGAGCAGCGGGGAGACCCAGTACTTC
CDR3aa: CSASPASSGETQYF
v_gene: TRBV20-1
len: 14
abundance: -
d_gene: -
j_gene: TRBJ2-5

CDR3nt: TGTGCCAGCAGCCCCACTAGTCGGGAGGGCTACGAGCAGTACTTC
CDR3aa: CASSPTSREGYEQYF
v_gene: TRBV4-2
len: 15
abundance: few
d_gene: TRBD2
j_gene: TRBJ2-7

CDR3nt: TGTGCCAGCGCGGGGAACCTGAACACTGAAGCTTTCTTT
CDR3aa: CASAGNLNTEAFF
v_gene: TRBV9
len: 13
abundance: -
d_gene: -
j_gene: TRBJ1-1

CDR3nt: TGTGCCAGCAGTCCCCCCGGGCCTGAGCAGTTCTTC
CDR3aa: CASSPPGPEQFF
v_gene: TRBV12-3/TRBV12-4
len: 12
abundance: -
d_gene: -
j_gene: TRBJ2-1

CDR3nt: TGTGCCAGCAGTTTTTCGTTAGACAGGGGAGGAAACGAGCAGTACTTC
CDR3aa: CASSFSLDRGGNEQYF
v_gene: TRBV28
len: 16
abundance: -
d_gene: TRBD1
j_gene: TRBJ2-7

CDR3nt: TGTGCCAGCAGCCTGGGAGGATTGGAGACCCAGTACTTC
CDR3aa: CASSLGGLETQYF
v_gene: TRBV9
len: 13
abundance: -
d_gene: -
j_gene: TRBJ2-5

CDR3nt: TGTGCTAGTGGTTTGGGAACAATTAGGGTAGCAGCATACAATGAGCAGTTCTTC
CDR3aa: CASGLGTIRVAAYNEQFF
v_gene: TRBV12-5
len: 18
abundance: -
d_gene: -
j_gene: TRBJ2-1

CDR3nt: TGTGCCAGCAGCCCCAAGGGGAGGGGGGAAGCGACTGAAGCTTTCTTT
CDR3aa: CASSPKGRGEATEAFF
v_gene: TRBV4-2
len: 16
abundance: -
d_gene: -
j_gene: TRBJ1-1

CDR3nt: TGCGCCAGCAGCCAAGTGACACTAGCCGCCTACGAGCAGTACTTC
CDR3aa: CASSQVTLAAYEQYF
v_gene: TRBV4-1
len: 15
abundance: -
d_gene: -
j_gene: TRBJ2-7

CDR3nt: TGCGCCAGCAGCTTGGCACCACAAGAGACCCAGTACTTC
CDR3aa: CASSLAPQETQYF
v_gene: TRBV5-1
len: 13
abundance: -
d_gene: -
j_gene: TRBJ2-5

CDR3nt: TGTGCCAGCTCACCCTGGACTAGCTCCTACAATGAGCAGTTCTTC
CDR3aa: CASSPWTSSYNEQFF
v_gene: TRBV18
len: 15
abundance: -
d_gene: TRBD2
j_gene: TRBJ2-1

CDR3nt: TGTGCCAGCAGCTTAAGTCAGAACACTGAAGCTTTCTTT
CDR3aa: CASSLSQNTEAFF
v_gene: TRBV11-2
len: 13
abundance: -
d_gene: -
j_gene: TRBJ1-1

CDR3nt: TGTGCCTGGAGTGGGACTAGTCGCTACAATGAGCAGTTCTTC
CDR3aa: CAWSGTSRYNEQFF
v_gene: TRBV30
len: 14
abundance: -
d_gene: TRBD2
j_gene: TRBJ2-1

CDR3nt: TGTGCCAGCAGTTACTCGGAACGAGGGGCGAGCACAGATACGCAGTATTTT
CDR3aa: CASSYSERGASTDTQYF
v_gene: TRBV6-2/TRBV6-3
len: 17
abundance: -
d_gene: -
j_gene: TRBJ2-3

CDR3nt: TGTGCCTTCCACCTACTAGCGGGAGTGTCCCCCAAAAACATTCAGTACTTC
CDR3aa: CAFHLLAGVSPKNIQYF
v_gene: TRBV30
len: 17
abundance: -
d_gene: TRBD2
j_gene: TRBJ2-4

CDR3nt: TGTGCCAGCAGCCAAGAGGGCGCCGGGAGGCCTTATGGCTACACCTTC
CDR3aa: CASSQEGAGRPYGYTF
v_gene: TRBV14
len: 16
abundance: -
d_gene: -
j_gene: TRBJ1-2

CDR3nt: TGTGCTAGTGGTTTGTATGGTTCTAGCTCTGGAAACACCATATATTTT
CDR3aa: CASGLYGSSSGNTIYF
v_gene: TRBV12-5
len: 16
abundance: -
d_gene: -
j_gene: TRBJ1-3

CDR3nt: TGTGCCACCAGTGATGCCCAGGGCAGACCCTACGAGCAGTACTTC
CDR3aa: CATSDAQGRPYEQYF
v_gene: TRBV24-1
len: 15
abundance: few
d_gene: -
j_gene: TRBJ2-7

CDR3nt: TGCGCCAGCAGCTCGGTTCGGGGGCGTGACACTGAAGCTTTCTTT
CDR3aa: CASSSVRGRDTEAFF
v_gene: TRBV5-1
len: 15
abundance: -
d_gene: -
j_gene: TRBJ1-1